Listed here is a single T cell receptor beta chain. Antigen: not known. Time point given: after dendritic cell vaccination, including at tumor progression/relapse. Blood PBMC samples: pre-vaccination, two weeks post third vaccination, and at tumor progression. The record originates from a study of glioma-infiltrating T cells after dendritic cell vaccination. Study-level findings and limits: Higher TCR clonality did not directly relate to longer survival. Complete blood and tumor specimen sets were limited to few patients.

Repertoires were generated with immunoSEQ multiplex PCR, while TCRdb's copy carries only in-frame clones and drops some. Of some 10,000 clones in the sample, 81% are singletons; the top ten hold 35% to 45%. Germline V gene lookup returns CDR1 SGHTA and CDR2 FQGNSA. Trimming removed 4 bases from V and 6 bases from J; junction bases left unmatched: 4. The CDR3 consists of 15 residues. The clonotype comes from a human donor with glioblastoma. The chain joins TRBV7-2 to TRBJ2-2, with 11 bases lining up with TRBD2. This specimen was blood, taken after dendritic cell vaccination. CDR3 amino acids: CASSSRLAGSGELFF. The DNA for the CDR3 is TGTGCCAGCAGCTCCAGACTAGCGGGATCCGGGGAGCTGTTTTTT.